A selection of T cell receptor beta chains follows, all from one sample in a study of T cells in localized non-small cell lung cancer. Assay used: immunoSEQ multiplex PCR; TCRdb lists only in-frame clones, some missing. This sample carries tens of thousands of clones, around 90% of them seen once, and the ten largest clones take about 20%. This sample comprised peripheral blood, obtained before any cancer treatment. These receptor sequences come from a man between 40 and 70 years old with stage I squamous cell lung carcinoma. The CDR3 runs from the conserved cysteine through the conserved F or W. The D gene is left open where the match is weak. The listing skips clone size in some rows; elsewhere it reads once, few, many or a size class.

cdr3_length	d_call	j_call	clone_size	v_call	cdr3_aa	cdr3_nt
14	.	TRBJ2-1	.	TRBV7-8	CASSSTGGRNEQFF	TGTGCCAGCAGCTCCACTGGGGGGCGCAATGAGCAGTTCTTC
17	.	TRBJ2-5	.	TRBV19	CASSIGLTGTPQETQYF	TGTGCCAGTAGTATCGGACTGACGGGAACCCCCCAAGAGACCCAGTACTTC
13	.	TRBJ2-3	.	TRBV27	CASSFGSVYTQYF	TGTGCCAGCAGTTTCGGCTCCGTGTATACGCAGTATTTT
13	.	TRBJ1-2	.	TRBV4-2	CASSQDGGYGYTF	TGTGCCAGCAGCCAAGATGGAGGCTATGGCTACACCTTC
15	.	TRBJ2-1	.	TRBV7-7	CASSPSSGRGNEQFF	TGTGCTAGCAGCCCCTCCTCGGGCAGGGGAAATGAGCAGTTCTTC
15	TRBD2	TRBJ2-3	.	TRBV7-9	CASSRLAGRADTQYF	TGTGCCAGCAGTCGTCTAGCGGGAAGGGCGGATACGCAGTATTTT
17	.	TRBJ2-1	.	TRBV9	CASSQGGAASTYNEQFF	TGTGCCAGCAGCCAAGGCGGGGCGGCATCAACCTACAATGAGCAGTTCTTC
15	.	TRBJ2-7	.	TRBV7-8	CASSLAPGLGYEQYF	TGTGCCAGCAGCTTAGCGCCAGGGCTAGGCTACGAGCAGTACTTC
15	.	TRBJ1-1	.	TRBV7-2	CASSLMARGNTEAFF	TGTGCCAGCAGCTTAATGGCGAGGGGGAACACTGAAGCTTTCTTT
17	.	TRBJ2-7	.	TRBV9	CASSVDASSKSSYEQYF	TGTGCCAGCAGCGTAGACGCATCTAGTAAAAGCTCCTACGAGCAGTACTTC
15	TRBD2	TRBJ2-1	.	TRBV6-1	CASTRTSGSVDEQFF	TGTGCCAGCACTCGGACTAGCGGGAGTGTCGATGAGCAGTTCTTC
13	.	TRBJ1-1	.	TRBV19	CASSNTGNTEAFF	TGTGCCAGTAGTAATACAGGGAACACTGAAGCTTTCTTT
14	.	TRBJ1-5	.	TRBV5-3	CARTPCEGDQPQHF	TGTGCCAGAACCCCCTGTGAGGGCGATCAGCCCCAGCATTTT
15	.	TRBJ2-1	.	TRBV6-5	CASSFGSASYNEQFF	TGTGCCAGCAGTTTTGGTTCTGCAAGTTACAATGAGCAGTTCTTC
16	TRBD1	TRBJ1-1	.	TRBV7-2	CASSYPTGAGNTEAFF	TGTGCCAGCAGCTACCCGACAGGGGCGGGAAACACTGAAGCTTTCTTT
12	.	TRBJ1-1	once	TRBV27	CASSLRGAEAFF	TGTGCCAGCAGTTTGCGGGGAGCTGAAGCTTTCTTT
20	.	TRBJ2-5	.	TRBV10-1	CASRAVHRDSRNLYQETQYF	TGCGCCAGCAGGGCCGTCCACCGGGACTCCCGAAATTTGTACCAAGAGACCCAGTACTTC
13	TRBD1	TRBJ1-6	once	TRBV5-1	CASSRGDRGELHF	TGCGCCAGCAGCCGAGGGGACAGGGGTGAACTCCACTTT
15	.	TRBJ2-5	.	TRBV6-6	CASSFSDASEGAQYF	TGTGCCAGCAGTTTCTCGGACGCCTCCGAGGGGGCCCAGTACTTC
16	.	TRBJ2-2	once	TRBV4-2	CASSRSTTANTGELFF	TGTGCCAGCAGCCGCAGCACCACAGCGAACACCGGGGAGCTGTTTTTT
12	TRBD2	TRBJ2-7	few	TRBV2	CASRGGRDEQYF	TGTGCCAGCAGGGGCGGGAGAGACGAGCAGTACTTC
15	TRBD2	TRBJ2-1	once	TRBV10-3	CAISLVQREKGEQFF	TGTGCCATCAGTTTGGTTCAGCGGGAGAAGGGTGAGCAGTTCTTC
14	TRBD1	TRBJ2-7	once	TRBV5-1	CASSLGTGGGEQYF	TGCGCCAGCAGCTTGGGGACAGGGGGAGGAGAGCAGTACTTC
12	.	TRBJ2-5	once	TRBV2	CASRRGQETQYF	TGTGCCAGCAGGCGGGGACAAGAGACCCAGTACTTC
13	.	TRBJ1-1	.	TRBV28	CASSHIRNTEAFF	TGTGCCAGCAGTCACATACGGAACACTGAAGCTTTCTTT
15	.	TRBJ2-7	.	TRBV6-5	CASSYSGVGHDEQYF	TGTGCCAGCAGTTATTCTGGGGTGGGGCATGACGAGCAGTACTTC
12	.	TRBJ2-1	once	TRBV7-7	CASSSDTTEQFF	TGTGCTAGCAGCTCCGACACAACCGAGCAGTTCTTC
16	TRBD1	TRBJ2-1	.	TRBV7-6	CASSQKPGQGVYEQFF	TGTGCCAGCAGCCAAAAGCCGGGACAGGGGGTTTATGAGCAGTTCTTC
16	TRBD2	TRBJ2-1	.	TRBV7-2	CASSLASGRVEDEQFF	TGTGCCAGCAGCTTGGCTAGCGGGAGGGTTGAGGATGAGCAGTTCTTC
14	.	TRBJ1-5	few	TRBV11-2	CASSLINRNQPQHF	TGTGCCAGCAGCTTAATAAATCGCAATCAGCCCCAGCATTTT
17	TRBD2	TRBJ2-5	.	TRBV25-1	CASSGLAGALYQETQYF	TGTGCCAGCAGTGGGCTAGCGGGAGCCCTGTACCAAGAGACCCAGTACTTC
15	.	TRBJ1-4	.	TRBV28	CASKRVGSSNEKLFF	TGTGCCAGCAAGCGGGTTGGCTCCTCCAATGAAAAACTGTTTTTT
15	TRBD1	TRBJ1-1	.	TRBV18	CASSPGQAMNTEAFF	TGTGCCAGCTCACCCGGACAGGCAATGAACACTGAAGCTTTCTTT
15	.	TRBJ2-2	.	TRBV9	CASSVAGRTTGELFF	TGTGCCAGCAGCGTAGCCGGGAGAACGACCGGGGAGCTGTTTTTT
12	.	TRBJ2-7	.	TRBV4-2	CASSQASREQYF	TGTGCCAGCAGCCAAGCCTCGCGGGAGCAGTACTTC
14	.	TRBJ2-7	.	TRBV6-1	CASSEGQDIYEQYF	TGTGCCAGCAGTGAAGGACAGGATATCTACGAGCAGTACTTC